This TCR beta chain was profiled in a study of T-cell reconstitution after alpha-beta-depleted transplantation in children. This clonotype has at least ten counts. The antigen is not known. With V trimmed by 1 base and J by 4 bases, 4 bases remained unmatched. The CDR3 totals 16 residues. Looked up from germline, CDR1 is SEHNR and CDR2 is FQNEAQ (reference sequence). General study results and limits: Where some patients showed high TCRbeta diversity at day 60, it came from recipient T cells and thymic progenitors that had survived. Fresh T-cell production supplied most of the T-cell counts and diversity seen one year after transplant.

Unique molecular identifiers were incorporated when the TCRbeta library was constructed. TCRdb fed the PCR reads into MiXCR, producing one record per CDR3 protein. The sample includes about 490,000 distinct CDR3 sequences, approximately 10% of them seen just once. The sequence was collected from a child aged 2-15 years with inherited bone marrow failure, due to receive a stem cell transplant. The J gene is TRBJ2-1, the V gene TRBV7-9; 10 nucleotides match TRBD2. Sample: PBMCs, taken before TCRalphabeta/CD19-depleted stem cell transplant. The CDR3 coding sequence is TGTGCCAGCAGCTTAGAACCTAGCGGGAGTTACAATGAGCAGTTCTTC. Its translation: CASSLEPSGSYNEQFF.